This TCR beta chain was recovered during a study of read filtering for tumor transcriptome and immune sequencing. Broader study findings: Correlation between methods rose after single-read clonotypes were removed.

Trimming took 4 bases from V and 1 from J, leaving 10 bases between them. In germline, CDR1 is ENHRY, CDR2 SYGVKD. This CDR3 region has 15 residues. This clonotype was counted ten times or more. Its cognate antigen is unknown. The library was built from roughly 400 ng RNA with molecular barcoded adaptors for alpha/delta and beta/gamma chains. TCRdb re-derived calls from the reads in MiXCR, one entry per CDR3 protein. The sample holds around 140,000 distinct CDR3 sequences, about 13% seen once. The sequence was collected from a donor at least 40 years old with multiple myeloma. Sequenced sample: a population of CD138-negative cells sorted from bone marrow. The gene calls are TRBV10-3 and TRBJ2-2, with D tentatively TRBD2 (6 bases). CDR3 DNA sequence: TGTGCCATCAGTGGGTTAGCGGAGAACACCGGGGAGCTGTTTTTT. Translating it yields CAISGLAENTGELFF.